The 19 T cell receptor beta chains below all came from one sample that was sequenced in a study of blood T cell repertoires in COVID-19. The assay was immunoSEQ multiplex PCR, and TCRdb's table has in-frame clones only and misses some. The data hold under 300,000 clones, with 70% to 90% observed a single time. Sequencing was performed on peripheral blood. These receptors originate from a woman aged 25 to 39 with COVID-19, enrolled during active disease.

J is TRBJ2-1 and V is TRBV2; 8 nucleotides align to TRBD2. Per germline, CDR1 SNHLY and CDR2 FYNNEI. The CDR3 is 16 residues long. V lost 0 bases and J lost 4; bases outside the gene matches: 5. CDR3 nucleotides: TGTGCCAGCAGTGAAGCTGGGCGGGGGGCATACAATGAGCAGTTCTTC. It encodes CASSEAGRGAYNEQFF.

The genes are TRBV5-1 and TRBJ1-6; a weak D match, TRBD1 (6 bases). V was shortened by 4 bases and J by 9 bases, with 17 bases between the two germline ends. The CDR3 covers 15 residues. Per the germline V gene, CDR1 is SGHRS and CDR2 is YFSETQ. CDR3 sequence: CASSPEDSSLSPLHF. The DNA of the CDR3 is TGCGCCAGCAGCCCAGAGGACAGCTCCCTTTCACCCCTCCACTTT.

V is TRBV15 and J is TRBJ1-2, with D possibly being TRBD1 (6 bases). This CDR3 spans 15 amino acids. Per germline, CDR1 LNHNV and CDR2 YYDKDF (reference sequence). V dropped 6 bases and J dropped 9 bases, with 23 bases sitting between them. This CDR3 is CATRNYTGHSRSYTF. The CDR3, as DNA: TGTGCCACCAGGAATTATACGGGACACTCAAGGAGCTACACCTTC.

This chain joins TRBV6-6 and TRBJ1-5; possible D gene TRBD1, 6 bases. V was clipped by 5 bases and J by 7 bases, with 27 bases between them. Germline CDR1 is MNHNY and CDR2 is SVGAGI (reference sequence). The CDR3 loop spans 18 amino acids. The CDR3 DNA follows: TGTGCCAGCAGTCCAAGCCCCCAACAGGGCTATGGTATACAGCCCCAGCATTTT. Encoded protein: CASSPSPQQGYGIQPQHF.

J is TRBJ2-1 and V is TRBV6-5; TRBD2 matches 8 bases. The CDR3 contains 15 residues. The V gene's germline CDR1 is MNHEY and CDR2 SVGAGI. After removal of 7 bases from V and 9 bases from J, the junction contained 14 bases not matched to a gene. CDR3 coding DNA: TGTGCCAGCAACCGGGGGGGTCTATTTTTGTCTGAGCAGTTCTTC. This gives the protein CASNRGGLFLSEQFF.

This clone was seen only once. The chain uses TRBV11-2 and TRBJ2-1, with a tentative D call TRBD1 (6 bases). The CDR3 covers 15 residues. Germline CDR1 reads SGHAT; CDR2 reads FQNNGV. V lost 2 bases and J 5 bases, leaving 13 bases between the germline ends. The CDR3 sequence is CASSLRPGDNNEQFF. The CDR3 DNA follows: TGTGCCAGCAGCTTAAGGCCAGGGGACAACAATGAGCAGTTCTTC. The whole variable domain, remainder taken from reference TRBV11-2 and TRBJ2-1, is EAGVAQSPRYKIIEKRQSVAFWCNPISGHATLYWYQQILGQGPKLLIQFQNNGVVDDSQLPKDRFSAERLKGVDSTLKIQPAKLEDSAVYLCASSLRPGDNNEQFFGPGTRLTVL.

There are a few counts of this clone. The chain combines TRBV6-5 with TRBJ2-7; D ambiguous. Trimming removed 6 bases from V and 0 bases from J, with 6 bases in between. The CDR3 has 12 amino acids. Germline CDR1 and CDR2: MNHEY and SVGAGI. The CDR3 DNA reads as TGTGCCAGCAGGCGGTCCTCCTACGAGCAGTACTTC. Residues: CASRRSSYEQYF.

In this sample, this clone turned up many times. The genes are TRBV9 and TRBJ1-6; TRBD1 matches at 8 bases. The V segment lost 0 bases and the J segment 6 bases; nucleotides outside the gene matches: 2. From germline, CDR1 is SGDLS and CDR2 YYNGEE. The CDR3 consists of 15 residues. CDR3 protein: CASSVGQGANSPLHF. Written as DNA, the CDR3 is TGTGCCAGCAGCGTAGGGCAGGGGGCTAATTCACCCCTCCACTTT.

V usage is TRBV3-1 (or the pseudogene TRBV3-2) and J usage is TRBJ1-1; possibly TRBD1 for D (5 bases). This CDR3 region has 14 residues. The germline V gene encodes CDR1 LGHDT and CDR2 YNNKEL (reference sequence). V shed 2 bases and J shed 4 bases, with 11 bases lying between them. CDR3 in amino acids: CASSQFPGGTEAFF. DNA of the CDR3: TGTGCCAGCAGCCAATTTCCGGGGGGCACTGAAGCTTTCTTT.

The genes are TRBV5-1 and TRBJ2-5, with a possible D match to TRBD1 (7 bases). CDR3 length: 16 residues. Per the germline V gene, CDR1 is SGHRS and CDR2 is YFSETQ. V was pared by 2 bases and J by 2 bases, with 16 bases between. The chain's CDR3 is CASSFIKGGQQETQYF. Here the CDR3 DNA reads TGCGCCAGCAGCTTTATAAAGGGGGGACAGCAAGAGACCCAGTACTTC. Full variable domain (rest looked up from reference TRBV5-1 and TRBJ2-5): KAGVTQTPRYLIKTRGQQVTLSCSPISGHRSVSWYQQTPGQGLQFLFEYFSETQRNKGNFPGRFSGRQFSNSRSEMNVSTLELGDSALYLCASSFIKGGQQETQYFGPGTRLLVL.

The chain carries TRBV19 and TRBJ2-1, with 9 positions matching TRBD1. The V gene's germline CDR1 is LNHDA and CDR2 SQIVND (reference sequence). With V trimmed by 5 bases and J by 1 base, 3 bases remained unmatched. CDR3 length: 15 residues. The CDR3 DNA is TGTGCCAGTAGTGAACAGGGGGCTTCCTACAATGAGCAGTTCTTC. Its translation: CASSEQGASYNEQFF.

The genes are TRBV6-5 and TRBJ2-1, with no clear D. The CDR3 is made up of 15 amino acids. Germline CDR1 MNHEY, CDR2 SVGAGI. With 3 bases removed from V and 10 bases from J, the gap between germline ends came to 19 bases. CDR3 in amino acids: CASSYVGYSYGEQFF. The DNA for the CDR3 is TGTGCCAGCAGTTATGTTGGCTACTCCTACGGGGAGCAGTTCTTC.

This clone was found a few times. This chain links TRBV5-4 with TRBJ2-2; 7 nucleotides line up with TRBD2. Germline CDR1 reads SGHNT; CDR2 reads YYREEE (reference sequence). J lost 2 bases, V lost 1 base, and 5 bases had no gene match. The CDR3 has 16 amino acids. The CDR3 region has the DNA TGTGCCAGCAGCTTGTTGGGAGGGTCCAACACCGGGGAGCTGTTTTTT. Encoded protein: CASSLLGGSNTGELFF.

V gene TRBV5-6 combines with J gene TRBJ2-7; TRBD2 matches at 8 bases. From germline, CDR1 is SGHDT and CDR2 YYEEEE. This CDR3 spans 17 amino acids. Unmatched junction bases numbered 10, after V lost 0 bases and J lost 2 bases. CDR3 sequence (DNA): TGTGCCAGCAGCTTGGCCGGGTCTAGCGGGTTTACCTACGAGCAGTACTTC. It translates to CASSLAGSSGFTYEQYF.

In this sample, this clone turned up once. In DNA, the CDR3 is TGTGCCAGCAGCCGGCGCCGGGGGACTAGCGGGGCTGACGAGCAGTACTTC. Its protein product is CASSRRRGTSGADEQYF. The rearrangement joins TRBV11-2 to TRBJ2-7; 13 bases match TRBD2. V gave up 5 bases and J gave up 5 bases; unmatched junction bases: 12. The V gene's germline CDR1 is SGHAT and CDR2 FQNNGV. The CDR3 is 17 residues long.

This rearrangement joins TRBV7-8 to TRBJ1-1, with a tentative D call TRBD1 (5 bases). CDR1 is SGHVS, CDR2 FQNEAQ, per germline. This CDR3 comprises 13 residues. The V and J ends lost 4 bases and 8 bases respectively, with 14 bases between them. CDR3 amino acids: CASSSPLGLEAFF. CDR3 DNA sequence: TGTGCCAGCAGCTCCCCCTTGGGGCTCGAAGCTTTCTTT. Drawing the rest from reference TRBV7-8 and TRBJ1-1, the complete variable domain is GAGVSQSPRYKVAKRGQDVALRCDPISGHVSLFWYQQALGQGPEFLTYFQNEAQLDKSGLPSDRFFAERPEGSVSTLKIQRTQQEDSAVYLCASSSPLGLEAFFGQGTRLTVV.

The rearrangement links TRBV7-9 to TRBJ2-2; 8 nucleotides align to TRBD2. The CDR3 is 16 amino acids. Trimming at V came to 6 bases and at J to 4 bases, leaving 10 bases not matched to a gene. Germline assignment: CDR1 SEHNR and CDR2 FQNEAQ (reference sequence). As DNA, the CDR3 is TGTGCCAGCAGACAATCCTCCGGGACTAGCACCGGGGAGCTGTTTTTT. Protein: CASRQSSGTSTGELFF.

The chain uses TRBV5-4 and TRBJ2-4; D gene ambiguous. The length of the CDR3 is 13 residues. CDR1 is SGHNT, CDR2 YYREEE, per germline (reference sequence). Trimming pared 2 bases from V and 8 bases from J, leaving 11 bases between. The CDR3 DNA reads TGTGCCAGCAGCTTAGACCCTCAGGACATTCAGTACTTC. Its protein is CASSLDPQDIQYF.

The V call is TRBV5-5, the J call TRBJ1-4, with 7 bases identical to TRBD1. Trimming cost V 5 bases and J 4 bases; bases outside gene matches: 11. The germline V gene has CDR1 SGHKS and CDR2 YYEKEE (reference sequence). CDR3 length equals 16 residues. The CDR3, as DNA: TGTGCCAGCAGTTCCACCAGGACAGGTTTTAATGAAAAACTGTTTTTT. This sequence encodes CASSSTRTGFNEKLFF.